Presented here are 10 T cell receptor beta chains from one specimen sequenced in a study of technical replicates of blood from a few donors (dated by TCRdb to between 2016 and 2019). Library generation was performed with the immunoSEQ multiplex PCR assay. TCRdb carries this immuneACCESS record with in-frame sequences only. Its versions omit some clonotypes, under half of them owing to an unresolved V gene in the studies checked, with the rest unexplained. The sample table shows under 100,000 clones, and 85% to 95% are seen once. The ten largest clones add up to around 0.3% of the sample. Sequenced material: T cells isolated from PBMCs. The origin of the receptors is a human donor in good health.

This sequence joins TRBV6-6 and TRBJ1-5; D is unclear. Trimming took off 4 bases at V and 5 bases at J, with 9 bases between the two ends. This CDR3 is 13 amino acids long. CDR1 MNHNY and CDR2 SVGAGI come from the germline V gene (reference sequence). CDR3 sequence reads: CASSSGFHQPQHF. The CDR3 bases are TGTGCCAGCAGTTCGGGGTTTCATCAGCCCCAGCATTTT.

This rearrangement joins TRBV6-5 to TRBJ1-2; 8 bases align to TRBD1. Trimming cost V 3 bases and J 8 bases; bases outside gene matches: 8. Germline-derived CDR1 and CDR2 are MNHEY and SVGAGI. This CDR3 has 14 amino acids. For the CDR3, the DNA is TGTGCCAGCAGTTATCCGGACAGGGACGGGGGCTACACCTTC. It yields the protein CASSYPDRDGGYTF.

V and J are TRBV7-9 and TRBJ1-4; D call uncertain. V gave up 1 base and J gave up 15 bases, with 21 bases separating them. Per germline, CDR1 SEHNR and CDR2 FQNEAQ (reference sequence). This CDR3 comprises 15 residues. CDR3: CASSLGLQYEGEMFF. CDR3 nucleotide sequence: TGTGCCAGCAGCTTAGGGCTTCAGTACGAGGGTGAAATGTTTTTT.

This clone appeared a single time. The chain links TRBV18 to TRBJ2-7, with TRBD2 identical over 9 bases. The CDR3 length is 15 residues. The junction had 11 bases not matched to a gene; V was cut back by 6 bases and J by 5 bases. CDR1 and CDR2 (germline): KGHSH, LQKENI. DNA of the CDR3: TGTGCCAGCTCTCCGGGGGGCCTAGCGGGAAACGAGCAGTACTTC. It specifies CASSPGGLAGNEQYF.

To note about this clone: The same CDR3 arises from other DNA sequences in this sample as well. The chain links TRBV27 to TRBJ1-1; D may be TRBD1 (6 bases). The CDR3 contains 13 residues. The V and J ends lost 3 bases and 1 base respectively, with 6 bases between them. Germline V CDR1 and CDR2: MNHEY, SMNVEV (reference sequence). This CDR3 reads CASSFRGNTEAFF. The CDR3 nucleotides are TGTGCCAGCAGTTTCAGGGGGAACACTGAAGCTTTCTTT.

The chain carries TRBV19 and TRBJ1-5; unclear D gene. With 1 base removed from V and 0 bases from J, the gap between germline ends came to 7 bases. CDR1 is LNHDA, CDR2 SQIVND, per germline (reference sequence). CDR3 length: 15 residues. The CDR3 loop is CASSIVQYSNQPQHF. In DNA form, the CDR3 reads TGTGCCAGTAGTATAGTTCAGTATAGCAATCAGCCCCAGCATTTT.

The gene calls are TRBV7-2 and TRBJ2-1; TRBD1 matches 7 bases. From germline, CDR1 is SGHTA and CDR2 FQGNSA. This CDR3 is built from 16 residues. V gave up 5 bases and J gave up 7 bases; unmatched junction bases: 14. CDR3 residues: CASSPYQTGVRNEQFF. In DNA, the CDR3 is TGTGCCAGCAGCCCCTACCAAACAGGGGTGAGAAATGAGCAGTTCTTC.

The chain combines TRBV7-2 with TRBJ2-1; D is undetermined. Per the germline V gene, CDR1 is SGHTA and CDR2 is FQGNSA. CDR3 length: 15 amino acids. V was pared by 2 bases and J by 3 bases, with 11 bases between. In DNA, the CDR3 is TGTGCCAGCAGCTTAAGGTACCTAGACTACAATGAGCAGTTCTTC. It encodes CASSLRYLDYNEQFF.

V gene TRBV6-6 combines with J gene TRBJ1-1; D is perhaps TRBD1 (6 bases). V dropped 6 bases and J dropped 4 bases, with 12 bases sitting between them. This CDR3 is 13 amino acids long. Germline CDR1 and CDR2: MNHNY and SVGAGI (reference sequence). CDR3 in DNA: TGTGCCAGCAGCATTACAGGGCGCACTGAAGCTTTCTTT. Protein: CASSITGRTEAFF.

V and J are TRBV25-1 and TRBJ2-3, with D tentatively TRBD2 (6 bases). The ends were cut back, 2 bases at V and 9 bases at J, with 15 bases in the middle. The CDR3 has 14 amino acids. Germline V gene sequence: CDR1 MGHDK, CDR2 SYGVNS. The CDR3 here is CASSELLEGTTQYF. CDR3 nucleotides: TGTGCCAGCAGTGAACTCCTGGAGGGGACCACGCAGTATTTT.